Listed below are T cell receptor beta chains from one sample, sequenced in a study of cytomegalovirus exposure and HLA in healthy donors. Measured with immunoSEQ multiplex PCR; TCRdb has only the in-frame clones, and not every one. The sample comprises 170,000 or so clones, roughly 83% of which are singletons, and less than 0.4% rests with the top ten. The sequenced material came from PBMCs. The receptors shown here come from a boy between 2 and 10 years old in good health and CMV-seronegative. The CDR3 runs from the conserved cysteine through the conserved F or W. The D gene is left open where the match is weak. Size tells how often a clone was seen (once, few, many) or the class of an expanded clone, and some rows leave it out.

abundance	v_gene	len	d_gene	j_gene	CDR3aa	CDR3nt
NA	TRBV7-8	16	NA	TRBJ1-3	CASSPERVPSGNTIYF	TGTGCCAGCAGCCCTGAGAGGGTCCCCTCTGGAAACACCATATATTTT
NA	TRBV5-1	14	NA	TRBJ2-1	CASSNGLQNNEQFF	TGCGCCAGCAGCAACGGACTACAGAACAATGAGCAGTTCTTC
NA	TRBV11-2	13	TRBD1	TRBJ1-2	CASSLTRGEGYTF	TGTGCCAGCAGCTTAACCAGGGGGGAAGGCTACACCTTC
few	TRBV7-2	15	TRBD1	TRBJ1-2	CASSPRDSGVYGYTF	TGTGCCAGCAGCCCGCGGGACAGTGGGGTCTATGGCTACACCTTC
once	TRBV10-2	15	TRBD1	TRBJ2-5	CASRPPGQGQETQYF	TGCGCCAGCAGACCTCCGGGACAGGGTCAAGAGACCCAGTACTTC
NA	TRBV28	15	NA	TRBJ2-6	CASSRGGSGANVLTF	TGTGCCAGCAGCCGAGGGGGCTCTGGGGCCAACGTCCTGACTTTC
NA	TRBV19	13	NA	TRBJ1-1	CASSMNRADEAFF	TGTGCCAGTAGTATGAACAGGGCTGATGAAGCTTTCTTT
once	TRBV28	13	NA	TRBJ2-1	CASSLRQYNEQFF	TGTGCCAGCAGTTTGAGGCAGTACAATGAGCAGTTCTTC
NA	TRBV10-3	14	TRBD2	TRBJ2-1	CAISLLAGEGEQFF	TGTGCCATCAGTTTACTAGCGGGAGAGGGTGAGCAGTTCTTC
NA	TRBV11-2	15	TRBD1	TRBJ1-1	CASSSDRGRWTEAFF	TGTGCCAGCAGCTCAGACAGGGGGCGTTGGACTGAAGCTTTCTTT
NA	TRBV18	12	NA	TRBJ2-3	CASSPKTDTQYF	TGTGCCAGCTCACCTAAAACAGATACGCAGTATTTT
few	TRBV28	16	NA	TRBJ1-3	CASSPEGAPSGNTIYF	TGTGCCAGCAGTCCTGAAGGGGCCCCCTCTGGAAACACCATATATTTT
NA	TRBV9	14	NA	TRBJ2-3	CASSVAGSPDTQYF	TGTGCCAGCAGCGTAGCAGGGTCCCCAGATACGCAGTATTTT
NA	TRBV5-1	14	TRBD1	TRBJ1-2	CASSLGGQGDGYTF	TGCGCCAGCAGCTTGGGGGGACAGGGTGATGGCTACACCTTC